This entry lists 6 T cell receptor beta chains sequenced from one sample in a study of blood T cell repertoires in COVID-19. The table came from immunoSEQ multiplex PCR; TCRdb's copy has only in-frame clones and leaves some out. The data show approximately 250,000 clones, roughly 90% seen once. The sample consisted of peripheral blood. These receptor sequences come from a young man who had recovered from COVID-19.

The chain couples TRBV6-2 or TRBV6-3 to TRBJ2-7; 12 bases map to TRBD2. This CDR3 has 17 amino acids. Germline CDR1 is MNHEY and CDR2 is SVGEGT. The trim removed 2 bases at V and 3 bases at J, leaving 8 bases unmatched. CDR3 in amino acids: CASSYNGGLAGFYEQYF. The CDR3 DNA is TGTGCCAGCAGTTACAACGGTGGACTAGCGGGGTTCTACGAGCAGTACTTC.

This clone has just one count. CDR3: CASSYALAGAQETQYF. CDR3 nucleotide sequence: TGTGCCAGCAGTTACGCCCTAGCGGGGGCCCAAGAGACCCAGTACTTC. The chain has TRBV6-5 and TRBJ2-5, with TRBD2 matching 10 bases. The germline gives CDR1 MNHEY, CDR2 SVGAGI. The CDR3 is 16 residues long. V gave up 2 bases and J gave up 1 base; unmatched junction bases: 4.

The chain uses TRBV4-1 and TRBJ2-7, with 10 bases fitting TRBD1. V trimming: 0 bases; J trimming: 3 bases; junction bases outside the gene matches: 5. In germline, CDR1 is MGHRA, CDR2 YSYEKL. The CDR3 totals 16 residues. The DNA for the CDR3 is TGCGCCAGCAGCCAAGATCAGGGACAGGGGAACTACGAGCAGTACTTC. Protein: CASSQDQGQGNYEQYF.

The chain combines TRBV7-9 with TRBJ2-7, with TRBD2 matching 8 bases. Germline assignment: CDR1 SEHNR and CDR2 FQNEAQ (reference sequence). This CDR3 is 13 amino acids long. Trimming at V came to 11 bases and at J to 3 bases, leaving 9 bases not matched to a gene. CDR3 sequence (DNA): TGTGCCTCCACACAGGGACTAGGCTACGAGCAGTACTTC. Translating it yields CASTQGLGYEQYF.

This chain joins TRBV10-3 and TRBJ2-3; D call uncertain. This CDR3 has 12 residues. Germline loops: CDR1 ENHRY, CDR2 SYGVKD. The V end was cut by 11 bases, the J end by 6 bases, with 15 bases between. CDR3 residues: CASGPEADTQYF. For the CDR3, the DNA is TGTGCCTCCGGTCCTGAGGCCGATACGCAGTATTTT.

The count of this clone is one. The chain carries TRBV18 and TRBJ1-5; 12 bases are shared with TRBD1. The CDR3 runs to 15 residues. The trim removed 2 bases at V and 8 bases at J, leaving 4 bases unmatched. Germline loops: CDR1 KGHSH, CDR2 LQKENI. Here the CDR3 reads CASSPGTGGREPQHF. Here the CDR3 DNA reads TGTGCCAGCTCACCAGGGACAGGGGGCAGGGAGCCCCAGCATTTT.